A single sample is the source of the 5 T cell receptor beta chains below, sequenced in a study of cytomegalovirus exposure and HLA in healthy donors. The PCR ran on 60 Vbeta and 13 Jbeta primers. Repertoires were generated with immunoSEQ multiplex PCR, while TCRdb's copy carries only in-frame clones and drops some. The sample yields about 100,000 clones, 60% to 85% seen once. The material sequenced was PBMCs. All receptors derive from a female donor in good health and CMV-seropositive.

J is TRBJ2-1 and V is TRBV11-3, with a possible D match to TRBD2 (5 bases). V was cut by 2 bases and J by 0 bases, with 8 bases left in between. The CDR3 is 15 amino acids. Germline values: CDR1 SGHNT, CDR2 YENEEA. This chain's CDR3 is CASSLRGSSYNEQFF. In DNA, the CDR3 is TGTGCCAGCAGCTTAAGAGGGAGCTCCTACAATGAGCAGTTCTTC.

This chain connects TRBV19 to TRBJ1-2, with 12 bases lining up with TRBD1. Trimming cost V 6 bases and J 4 bases; bases outside gene matches: 6. This CDR3 comprises 15 residues. Germline V gives CDR1 LNHDA, CDR2 SQIVND (reference sequence). The CDR3: CASRMGQGAGYGYTF. The CDR3 DNA follows: TGTGCCAGTAGGATGGGACAGGGGGCCGGCTATGGCTACACCTTC.

The V gene is TRBV27, the J gene TRBJ2-6; 7 positions agree with TRBD1. The CDR3 is 16 amino acids. Germline V gives CDR1 MNHEY, CDR2 SMNVEV (reference sequence). Germline trimming cut 6 bases from V and 0 bases from J; bases unmatched to any gene: 5. CDR3 nucleotides: TGTGCCAGCAGCACTGACAGGGACTCTGGGGCCAACGTCCTGACTTTC. Translated, it gives CASSTDRDSGANVLTF.

This sequence joins TRBV7-9 and TRBJ2-2; 12 nucleotides match TRBD2. The CDR3 is 16 amino acids. Trimming took 4 bases from V and 6 from J; bases not matched to a gene: 6. Germline lookup yields CDR1 SEHNR and CDR2 FQNEAQ (reference sequence). In DNA, the CDR3 is TGTGCCAGCAGCTACCGGCGACTAGCGGGGGCCGGGGAGCTGTTTTTT. Protein sequence: CASSYRRLAGAGELFF.

In this sample, this clone turned up a few times. Within the sample, other DNA sequences also encode this same CDR3. The rearrangement links TRBV28 to TRBJ1-2, with D perhaps matching TRBD1 (5 bases). The ends were cut back, 2 bases at V and 4 bases at J, with 11 bases in the middle. From germline, CDR1 is MDHEN and CDR2 SYDVKM. The CDR3 length is 14 residues. CDR3 protein: CASSLGSGGYGYTF. The CDR3 DNA reads as TGTGCCAGCAGTTTAGGCTCGGGGGGCTATGGCTACACCTTC.